Listed below are T cell receptor beta chains from one sample, sequenced in a study of shared clonotypes between healthy human individuals. Generated by immunoSEQ multiplex PCR, the TCRdb table keeps only in-frame clones and is missing some. The sample carries about 2.1 million clones, 85% to 95% recorded once. The sequenced material came from naive CD8+ T cells from PBMCs. These receptor sequences come from a man between 18 and 29 years old in good health. Some clones in this sample may be carry-over from other donors' samples. The CDR3 runs from the conserved cysteine through the conserved F or W. Fields, in order: J gene, D gene, CDR3 length, V gene, CDR3 protein, CDR3 DNA. D genes are given only for firm matches.

j_call: TRBJ2-1; d_call: .; cdr3_length: 14; v_call: TRBV30; cdr3_aa: CAWSVRFSANEQFF; cdr3_nt: TGTGCCTGGAGTGTACGTTTTAGCGCCAATGAGCAGTTCTTC
j_call: TRBJ2-4; d_call: .; cdr3_length: 16; v_call: TRBV9; cdr3_aa: CASSAGQIGAKNIQYF; cdr3_nt: TGTGCCAGCAGCGCAGGACAGATAGGGGCCAAAAACATTCAGTACTTC
j_call: TRBJ1-2; d_call: .; cdr3_length: 15; v_call: TRBV6-5; cdr3_aa: CASSYVPGPNYGYTF; cdr3_nt: TGTGCCAGCAGTTACGTCCCGGGCCCAAACTATGGCTACACCTTC
j_call: TRBJ1-1; d_call: .; cdr3_length: 14; v_call: TRBV5-6; cdr3_aa: CASSLRGPYTEAFF; cdr3_nt: TGTGCCAGCAGCTTGCGGGGGCCGTACACTGAAGCTTTCTTT
j_call: TRBJ2-3; d_call: TRBD2; cdr3_length: 17; v_call: TRBV18; cdr3_aa: CASSPPRLAGLTDTQYF; cdr3_nt: TGTGCCAGCTCACCACCGCGCCTAGCGGGCCTCACAGATACGCAGTATTTT
j_call: TRBJ1-1; d_call: .; cdr3_length: 13; v_call: TRBV2; cdr3_aa: CASSGDLNTEAFF; cdr3_nt: TGTGCCAGCAGTGGCGACTTGAACACTGAAGCTTTCTTT
j_call: TRBJ2-7; d_call: .; cdr3_length: 15; v_call: TRBV27; cdr3_aa: CASSQDLSPSYEQYF; cdr3_nt: TGTGCCAGCAGTCAGGACCTCTCCCCCTCCTACGAGCAGTACTTC
j_call: TRBJ2-6; d_call: .; cdr3_length: 20; v_call: TRBV2; cdr3_aa: CASRGGQQVPLFFGANVLTF; cdr3_nt: TGTGCCAGCAGAGGTGGGCAGCAGGTGCCTTTATTTTTTGGGGCCAACGTCCTGACTTTC
j_call: TRBJ1-5; d_call: .; cdr3_length: 12; v_call: TRBV27; cdr3_aa: CASSFHGSPQHF; cdr3_nt: TGTGCCAGCAGTTTTCACGGCTCACCCCAGCATTTT
j_call: TRBJ1-5; d_call: TRBD1; cdr3_length: 16; v_call: TRBV4-1; cdr3_aa: CASSQDPRGGSKPQHF; cdr3_nt: TGCGCCAGCAGCCAAGATCCGAGAGGGGGCTCGAAGCCCCAGCATTTT
j_call: TRBJ1-1; d_call: .; cdr3_length: 14; v_call: TRBV6-5; cdr3_aa: CASSYSGDSTEAFF; cdr3_nt: TGTGCCAGCAGTTACTCTGGGGATAGCACTGAAGCTTTCTTT